Below, 8 T cell receptor beta chains from the same sample are listed, as sequenced in a study of cytomegalovirus exposure and HLA in healthy donors. Repertoires were generated with immunoSEQ multiplex PCR, while TCRdb's copy carries only in-frame clones and drops some. The data hold a few hundred thousand clones, with roughly 87% observed a single time. Material for sequencing was PBMCs. Receptor source: a man aged 25 to 40 in good health and CMV-seronegative.

The chain couples TRBV19 to TRBJ1-2; D might be TRBD1 (5 bases). Trimming stripped 6 bases from V and 4 bases from J, with 15 bases between. The CDR3 consists of 14 residues. Germline loops: CDR1 LNHDA, CDR2 SQIVND (reference sequence). As DNA, the CDR3 is TGTGCCAGTAGCCTGATAGGGGCAAGCTATGGCTACACCTTC. Translation: CASSLIGASYGYTF.

This chain uses TRBV5-4 with TRBJ2-3; 9 bases match TRBD2. Germline V gene data show CDR1 as SGHNT and CDR2 as YYREEE (reference sequence). The CDR3 sequence is 15 residues long. Germline trimming cut 2 bases from V and 3 bases from J; bases unmatched to any gene: 4. The CDR3 DNA follows: TGTGCCAGCAGCTTTTTTGCGGGGGGGACAGATACGCAGTATTTT. It translates to CASSFFAGGTDTQYF.

This chain uses TRBV5-1 with TRBJ1-2; a possible D gene is TRBD1 (5 bases). V lost 4 bases to trimming and J lost 7 bases, with 11 bases between them. CDR3 size: 12 residues. The V gene's germline CDR1 is SGHRS and CDR2 YFSETQ. CDR3 region: CASSPTATGYTF. CDR3 DNA: TGCGCCAGCAGCCCGACAGCAACTGGCTACACCTTC.

This clone was detected a few times. The chain employs TRBV2 and TRBJ1-5; TRBD1 matches 9 bases. Looked up from germline, CDR1 is SNHLY and CDR2 is FYNNEI. This CDR3 contains 16 residues. Trimming at V came to 5 bases and at J to 3 bases, leaving 8 bases not matched to a gene. In nucleotides, the CDR3 is TGTGCCAGCAGTAAACTAGACAGGGGGGTCAATCAGCCCCAGCATTTT. This gives the protein CASSKLDRGVNQPQHF.

This clone was observed a single time. The chain couples TRBV29-1 to TRBJ1-3, with TRBD1 matching 10 bases. This CDR3 spans 17 amino acids. Germline CDR1 SQVTM, CDR2 ANQGSEA. J lost 3 bases, V lost 7 bases, and 15 bases had no gene match. The CDR3 DNA sequence: TGCAGCGCCACCGGGACAGGGGATAGCTTTGTTGGAAACACCATATATTTT. Protein: CSATGTGDSFVGNTIYF.

The gene calls are TRBV5-4 and TRBJ2-1; D perhaps matches TRBD2 (6 bases). This CDR3 has 13 residues. V was pared by 5 bases and J by 8 bases, with 14 bases between. In germline, CDR1 is SGHNT, CDR2 YYREEE (reference sequence). This CDR3 reads CASREGGEDEQFF. The CDR3 nucleotides are TGTGCCAGCAGAGAGGGAGGTGAGGATGAGCAGTTCTTC.

This clone was seen once. The chain has TRBV11-2 and TRBJ2-7; 10 bases are a match to TRBD2. Looked up from germline, CDR1 is SGHAT and CDR2 is FQNNGV. J lost 1 base, V lost 3 bases, and 6 bases had no gene match. The length of the CDR3 is 16 residues. CDR3 sequence reads: CASSFYLAGASYEQYF. CDR3 DNA sequence: TGTGCCAGCAGCTTTTACCTAGCGGGGGCTTCCTACGAGCAGTACTTC.

The rearrangement joins TRBV25-1 to TRBJ2-7; D not certain. There are 13 residues in the CDR3. The V end lost 2 bases, the J end lost 1 base, and 6 bases lay between the germline ends. Germline CDR1 reads MGHDK; CDR2 reads SYGVNS. The CDR3 sequence: CASSEPGSYEQYF. The CDR3 DNA reads TGTGCCAGCAGTGAACCGGGTTCCTACGAGCAGTACTTC.